Listed below are T cell receptor beta chains from one sample, sequenced in a study of CD8+ T cells in alopecia areata. The table came from immunoSEQ multiplex PCR; TCRdb's copy has only in-frame clones and leaves some out. Seen here are about 190,000 clones, about three fifths observed once, and the top ten hold approximately 12%. This sample comprised CD8+ T cells sorted from blood, obtained at week 24, from a patient treated with tofacitinib. These receptors all stem from a human donor with alopecia areata. Each CDR3 is given with its conserved first and last residue. D genes are given only for firm matches. Part of the rows lack a size; the others show once, few, many or a class for expanded clones.

v_gene,d_gene,abundance,j_gene,CDR3aa,CDR3nt
TRBV11-2,-,-,TRBJ1-5,CASSPGGGGGQPQHF,TGTGCCAGCAGCCCCGGCGGGGGAGGAGGTCAGCCCCAGCATTTT
TRBV27,-,-,TRBJ2-1,CASSFHRRYNEQFF,TGTGCCAGCAGTTTTCATCGCCGCTACAATGAGCAGTTCTTC
TRBV30,TRBD1,few,TRBJ1-1,CAWTGGPNTEAFF,TGTGCCTGGACAGGGGGACCGAACACTGAAGCTTTCTTT
TRBV13,TRBD1,-,TRBJ2-2,CASSPPGQGSTGELFF,TGTGCCAGCAGCCCACCGGGACAGGGATCAACCGGGGAGCTGTTTTTT
TRBV4-1,-,few,TRBJ2-3,CASSQETGSTDTQYF,TGCGCCAGCAGCCAAGAGACGGGGAGCACAGATACGCAGTATTTT
TRBV7-9,-,-,TRBJ1-5,CASSLGEGNQPQHF,TGTGCCAGCAGCTTAGGGGAGGGGAATCAGCCCCAGCATTTT
TRBV13,TRBD1,-,TRBJ2-5,CASSSDGTGQETQYF,TGTGCCAGCAGCTCGGACGGGACAGGGCAAGAGACCCAGTACTTC
TRBV27,-,-,TRBJ1-6,CASSLLNRWAGKLPLHF,TGTGCCAGCAGTTTACTGAATCGGTGGGCAGGGAAATTACCCCTCCACTTT
TRBV9,-,-,TRBJ1-2,CASSATGTAFYGYTF,TGTGCCAGCAGCGCCACCGGGACGGCCTTTTATGGCTACACCTTC
TRBV10-2,-,-,TRBJ1-1,CASSHSPDTEAFF,TGCGCCAGTAGCCACAGTCCGGACACTGAAGCTTTCTTT
TRBV20-1,-,-,TRBJ1-4,CSADLRGTPFF,TGCAGTGCGGACCTTCGGGGCACTCCGTTTTTT
TRBV7-9,-,-,TRBJ2-3,CASSLGADTQYF,TGTGCCAGCAGCCTGGGGGCAGATACGCAGTATTTT
TRBV28,-,few,TRBJ2-6,CASSGGAGVLTF,TGTGCCAGCAGTGGCGGAGCAGGCGTCCTGACTTTC
TRBV5-6,-,once,TRBJ1-4,CASSYIATNEKLFF,TGTGCCAGCAGCTACATCGCAACTAATGAAAAACTGTTTTTT
TRBV4-1,-,-,TRBJ1-5,CASSQQQFNQPQHF,TGCGCCAGCAGCCAGCAACAGTTTAATCAGCCCCAGCATTTT
TRBV5-1,-,few,TRBJ2-1,CASSLRGPDNEQFF,TGCGCCAGCAGCTTGAGGGGTCCCGACAATGAGCAGTTCTTC
TRBV6-5,-,-,TRBJ1-4,CASSYSGPEKLFF,TGTGCCAGCAGTTACTCCGGACCTGAAAAACTGTTTTTT
TRBV29-1,-,-,TRBJ2-4,CSVVGRQVPIAKNIQYF,TGCAGCGTTGTTGGGAGACAGGTCCCCATAGCCAAAAACATTCAGTACTTC
TRBV30,TRBD1,-,TRBJ2-7,CAWSVRDRSEQYF,TGTGCCTGGAGTGTCCGGGACAGGAGCGAGCAGTACTTC
TRBV7-2,-,few,TRBJ2-2,CASSLAGAGLAGELFF,TGTGCCAGCAGCTTAGCGGGGGCCGGTTTGGCCGGGGAGCTGTTTTTT
TRBV11-2,TRBD2,-,TRBJ2-1,CASRGTSGEYNEQFF,TGTGCCAGCAGGGGGACTAGCGGGGAGTACAATGAGCAGTTCTTC
TRBV5-4,-,-,TRBJ2-3,CASSLGMGGGDTQYF,TGTGCCAGCAGCTTGGGGATGGGAGGCGGGGATACGCAGTATTTT
TRBV30,TRBD1,-,TRBJ2-7,CAWTTGQGEPYEQYF,TGTGCCTGGACCACGGGACAGGGGGAACCCTACGAGCAGTACTTC
TRBV25-1,-,-,TRBJ1-3,CASTGEEYSGNTIYF,TGTGCCAGCACCGGGGAAGAATACTCTGGAAACACCATATATTTT
TRBV4-2,-,few,TRBJ1-1,CASSTLGTEAFF,TGTGCCAGCTCAACCCTGGGGACTGAAGCTTTCTTT
TRBV11-2,-,-,TRBJ2-5,CASSLGIRTQETQYF,TGTGCCAGCAGCTTAGGAATTCGTACTCAAGAGACCCAGTACTTC
TRBV10-1,TRBD2,few,TRBJ2-7,CASPASGFSYEQYF,TGCGCCAGCCCAGCTAGCGGATTCTCCTACGAGCAGTACTTC
TRBV15,-,-,TRBJ2-4,CATSRDHPWTDKNIQYF,TGTGCCACCAGCAGAGATCACCCCTGGACGGATAAAAACATTCAGTACTTC
TRBV5-6,TRBD2,-,TRBJ2-7,CASSPGLAVYEQYF,TGTGCCAGCAGCCCGGGACTAGCAGTCTACGAGCAGTACTTC
TRBV9,TRBD2,-,TRBJ2-1,CASSVSGEQFF,TGTGCCAGCAGCGTTAGCGGGGAGCAGTTCTTC
TRBV7-9,TRBD2,-,TRBJ2-1,CASSLVSGAHNEQFF,TGTGCCAGCAGCTTAGTAAGCGGGGCCCACAATGAGCAGTTCTTC
TRBV29-1,-,few,TRBJ1-2,CSVEGGLNYGYTF,TGCAGCGTTGAAGGGGGGCTTAACTATGGCTACACCTTC
TRBV4-1,-,few,TRBJ2-3,CASSRGQDTQYF,TGCGCCAGCAGCCGGGGGCAAGATACGCAGTATTTT
TRBV9,-,-,TRBJ1-2,CASSLIGQPYGYTF,TGTGCCAGCAGCTTAATAGGACAGCCCTATGGCTACACCTTC
TRBV20-1,-,-,TRBJ2-7,CSARLGYEQYF,TGCAGTGCTAGATTGGGGTACGAGCAGTACTTC
TRBV29-1,TRBD1,-,TRBJ2-7,CSVRSSPGQLYEQYF,TGCAGCGTAAGAAGCTCCCCGGGACAGCTTTACGAGCAGTACTTC
TRBV29-1,-,few,TRBJ2-7,CSVGGGYEQYF,TGCAGCGTTGGCGGCGGCTACGAGCAGTACTTC
TRBV4-1,-,-,TRBJ1-6,CASSQEGMSGHGIHF,TGCGCCAGCAGCCAAGAAGGGATGTCAGGACACGGAATCCACTTT
TRBV5-6,-,few,TRBJ2-7,CASSLGQTSYEQYF,TGTGCCAGCAGCTTAGGACAGACCTCCTACGAGCAGTACTTC
TRBV30,-,-,TRBJ2-1,CAWNPILGGNEQFF,TGTGCCTGGAATCCTATCTTAGGGGGCAATGAGCAGTTCTTC
TRBV27,-,few,TRBJ1-5,CASSRGQYSNQPQHF,TGTGCCAGCAGTCGAGGACAGTATAGCAATCAGCCCCAGCATTTT
TRBV5-6,-,-,TRBJ2-1,CASSPGTSWSYNEQFF,TGTGCCAGCAGCCCAGGGACGTCGTGGTCCTACAATGAGCAGTTCTTC
TRBV4-1,-,-,TRBJ1-4,CASSQFGPTNEKLFF,TGCGCCAGCAGCCAATTCGGTCCAACTAATGAAAAACTGTTTTTT
TRBV30,-,few,TRBJ2-1,CAWIGPLWNEQFF,TGTGCCTGGATCGGACCCCTCTGGAATGAGCAGTTCTTC